The 17 T cell receptor beta chains listed next were all sequenced from one sample in a study of lymphopenia after photon versus proton radiotherapy. This table comes from immunoSEQ multiplex PCR, and its TCRdb copy is limited to in-frame clones, with some not included. The sample has tens of thousands of clones; roughly 81% are singletons. The input for sequencing was peripheral blood, taken from a patient treated with photon-based radiotherapy. The source is a woman aged 45-65 years with pancreatic cancer.

The gene calls are TRBV10-3 and TRBJ1-3, with a weak D call TRBD1 (6 bases). The germline V gene encodes CDR1 ENHRY and CDR2 SYGVKD. The V end lost 10 bases, the J end lost 5 bases, and 18 bases lay between the germline ends. CDR3 length equals 14 residues. CDR3: CATRTSGDRNTIYF. The CDR3 DNA sequence: TGTGCCACCAGAACCTCAGGGGACCGAAACACCATATATTTT.

This clone was seen more than once but under ten times. The rearrangement joins TRBV19 to TRBJ1-5; no clear D. This CDR3 has 15 amino acids. From germline, CDR1 is LNHDA and CDR2 SQIVND (reference sequence). The V end was cut by 0 bases, the J end by 0 bases, with 6 bases between. The CDR3 sequence: CASSIEGISNQPQHF. CDR3 in DNA: TGTGCCAGTAGTATAGAAGGGATTAGCAATCAGCCCCAGCATTTT.

This clone was recorded only once. The V call is TRBV28, the J call TRBJ1-2; D remains ambiguous. The CDR3 is 14 residues long. CDR1 is MDHEN and CDR2 is SYDVKM in the germline V gene. Trimming left V 2 bases short and J 0 bases short, with 7 bases between. The DNA of the CDR3 is TGTGCCAGCAGTTTACCACAGCCTAACTATGGCTACACCTTC. This translates into CASSLPQPNYGYTF.

The chain has TRBV5-5 and TRBJ1-1; D possibly corresponds to TRBD1 (5 bases). Trimming left V 2 bases short and J 1 base short, with 12 bases between. CDR3 size: 15 residues. From germline, CDR1 is SGHKS and CDR2 YYEKEE (reference sequence). The CDR3 nucleotides are TGTGCCAGCAGCTTTACGGCGGGACGGAACACTGAAGCTTTCTTT. Translation: CASSFTAGRNTEAFF.

This chain uses TRBV10-1 with TRBJ1-2; maybe TRBD1 (6 bases). CDR1 WNHNN and CDR2 SYGVQD come from the germline V gene (reference sequence). V lost 0 bases and J lost 8, with 10 bases in between. This CDR3 comprises 13 residues. The CDR3 nucleotides are TGCGCCAGCAGTGAGTCAAGGGGGAGAGGCTACACCTTC. Translation gives CASSESRGRGYTF.

The chain has TRBV6-1 and TRBJ2-7; 13 bases map to TRBD2. This CDR3 region has 15 residues. Trimming removed 1 base from V and 4 bases from J; junction bases left unmatched: 1. Germline lookup yields CDR1 MNHNS and CDR2 SASEGT. CDR3 in amino acids: CASSEGTSGSYEQYF. CDR3 DNA: TGTGCCAGCAGTGAAGGGACTAGCGGGAGTTACGAGCAGTACTTC.

This clone has just one count. This chain links TRBV15 with TRBJ2-5; D not certain. CDR3 length: 15 residues. V was clipped by 7 bases and J by 7 bases, with 22 bases between them. Germline CDR1 and CDR2: LNHNV and YYDKDF (reference sequence). This CDR3 reads CATNSPGPSPATQYF. As DNA, the CDR3 is TGTGCCACCAACTCACCGGGCCCTAGTCCCGCGACCCAGTACTTC.

About this clone itself: At one of its ends the junction is not consistent with the germline gene, which may arise from a read error. The chain joins TRBV29-1 to TRBJ2-3; TRBD2 agrees at 11 bases. The CDR3 covers 15 residues. CDR1 and CDR2 (germline): SQVTM, ANQGSEA. CDR3 sequence: CGVESSSGRTDTQYF. The CDR3 bases are TGCGGCGTTGAATCCTCTAGCGGGAGGACAGATACGCAGTATTTT.

The rearrangement links TRBV11-2 to TRBJ1-3; maybe TRBD1 (5 bases). The CDR3 sequence is 13 residues long. Germline values: CDR1 SGHAT, CDR2 FQNNGV. V lost 3 bases and J lost 8, with 11 bases in between. The CDR3 spells CASSLLRVDTIYF. The CDR3 nucleotides read TGTGCCAGCAGCTTGCTCAGGGTGGACACCATATATTTT.

This clone showed up just a few times. The chain employs TRBV10-1 and TRBJ2-2; tentatively, D is TRBD1 (5 bases). The V gene's germline CDR1 is WNHNN and CDR2 SYGVQD (reference sequence). The CDR3 spans 14 residues. Trimming removed 3 bases from V and 3 bases from J, with 8 bases in between. As DNA, the CDR3 is TGCGCCAGCAGTGACAGGGCGGACACCGGGGAGCTGTTTTTT. It encodes CASSDRADTGELFF.

The chain couples TRBV5-4 to TRBJ2-5; weak D call: TRBD2 (5 bases). The CDR3 is made up of 13 amino acids. CDR1 SGHNT and CDR2 YYREEE come from the germline V gene (reference sequence). The V end lost 3 bases, the J end lost 0 bases, and 6 bases lay between the germline ends. The CDR3 protein is CASSWENQETQYF. Here the CDR3 DNA reads TGTGCCAGCAGCTGGGAGAACCAAGAGACCCAGTACTTC.

The V gene is TRBV28, the J gene TRBJ2-3; D gene ambiguous. This CDR3 has 14 residues. V was cut by 5 bases and J by 1 base, with 10 bases left in between. Germline assignment: CDR1 MDHEN and CDR2 SYDVKM. CDR3 nucleotides: TGTGCCAGCAGTAGTTTGTTGGGCACAGATACGCAGTATTTT. Translating it yields CASSSLLGTDTQYF.

Notes on this clone: A read error may produce the germline difference seen at one junction end. V and J are TRBV29-1 and TRBJ1-2, with unresolved D. This CDR3 has 9 residues. In germline, CDR1 is SQVTM, CDR2 ANQGSEA. CDR3 amino acids: CSVEDRDSF. DNA of the CDR3: TGCAGCGTTGAAGATCGCGACTCCTTC.

V is TRBV2 and J is TRBJ2-1; 7 bases are shared with TRBD1. Looked up from germline, CDR1 is SNHLY and CDR2 is FYNNEI. The CDR3 sequence is 11 residues long. The junction had 6 bases not matched to a gene; V was cut back by 6 bases and J by 13 bases. CDR3 DNA sequence: TGTGCCAGCAGCGTTGACAGGGTTCAGTTCTTC. Encoded protein: CASSVDRVQFF.

Only one count was recorded for this clone. V usage is TRBV5-6 and J usage is TRBJ2-7; D might be TRBD1 (5 bases). The CDR3 spans 12 residues. Trimming shortened V by 6 bases and J by 4 bases, and 11 bases separated the two germline ends. CDR1 and CDR2 from the germline V gene are SGHDT and YYEEEE. The CDR3 sequence is CASTRKGYEQYF. CDR3 nucleotide sequence: TGTGCCAGCACCAGAAAGGGGTACGAGCAGTACTTC.

The chain couples TRBV4-3 to TRBJ2-2; 9 positions match TRBD2. The germline V gene has CDR1 LGHNA and CDR2 YSLEER. The CDR3 is made up of 18 amino acids. The V segment lost 5 bases and the J segment 7 bases; nucleotides outside the gene matches: 17. The CDR3 here is CASSTSELAGGPGGELFF. CDR3 bases: TGCGCCAGCAGCACCTCAGAACTTGCGGGAGGGCCAGGCGGGGAGCTGTTTTTT.

The rearrangement links TRBV6-5 to TRBJ1-2; D not certain. V lost 2 bases and J 6 bases, leaving 10 bases between the germline ends. The CDR3 length is 13 residues. CDR1 and CDR2 (germline): MNHEY, SVGAGI. CDR3 sequence: CASSYEARDGYTF. The CDR3 nucleotides read TGTGCCAGCAGTTACGAGGCTCGGGATGGCTACACCTTC.